This TCR beta chain is from a study of T-cell memory formation after mild COVID-19. CDR1 is DFQATT and CDR2 is SNEGSKA in the germline V gene (reference sequence). This CDR3 comprises 13 residues. The V and J ends lost 1 base and 1 base respectively, with 7 bases between them. A few counts support this clonotype. MiXCR was run by TCRdb on the 5' RACE reads, yielding one entry per CDR3 protein. The sample carries around 400,000 distinct CDR3 sequences, approximately 24% recorded once. This sequence joins TRBV20-1 and TRBJ1-1; no clear D gene. The receptor's source is an adult woman who had mild COVID-19 (a few samples of this study predate the infection). Cell type and time point are not known. What was sequenced was PBMCs or a T cell subset sorted from them (not recorded which). For the CDR3, the DNA is TGCAGTGCTAGAGTCGGGGAGAACACTGAAGCTTTCTTT. This encodes CSARVGENTEAFF.